This passage covers 6 T cell receptor beta chains from one sample sequenced in a study. Using its own MiXCR run on the RT-PCR reads, TCRdb lists one record per CDR3 protein. This sample carries hundreds of thousands of distinct CDR3 sequences, approximately 15% of them seen once, and the ten largest clones take around 3.3%. The source material was memory CD4+ T cells from blood. Receptors originate from a female donor in good health, serving as a healthy control.

This clonotype was seen at least ten times. The chain uses TRBV5-1 and TRBJ2-1; TRBD2 agrees at 8 bases. The CDR3 is made up of 17 amino acids. The J segment lost 0 bases and the V segment lost 2 bases, leaving 7 bases of the junction unmatched. Germline CDR1 is SGHRS and CDR2 is YFSETQ. The CDR3 is CASSFSTSGSSYNEQFF. As DNA, the CDR3 is TGCGCCAGCAGCTTTAGTACTAGCGGCAGCTCCTACAATGAGCAGTTCTTC.

The table lists this clonotype with a few counts. The rearrangement links TRBV6-2 or TRBV6-3 to TRBJ2-1, with a possible D match to TRBD1 (6 bases). There are 14 residues in the CDR3. Looked up from germline, CDR1 is MNHEY and CDR2 is SVGEGT. With 6 bases removed from V and 7 bases from J, the gap between germline ends came to 16 bases. CDR3 DNA: TGTGCCAGCAGACCAATTGACAGGCTGAATGAGCAGTTCTTC. Residues: CASRPIDRLNEQFF.

Details on this clonotype: No conserved phenylalanine or tryptophan ends this CDR3, so it is likely a read error. The DNA is omitted, as the CDR3 cannot be located on it reliably, and the CDR3 follows TCRdb's listing. The V gene is TRBV25-1, the J gene TRBJ1-2. The germline gives CDR1 MGHDK, CDR2 SYGVNS. The CDR3 totals 15 residues, both ends included. This CDR3 is CASSESMDRMGPTKR.

This clonotype turned up a few times. The chain links TRBV28 to TRBJ2-3; tentative D call: TRBD1 (6 bases). Germline assignment: CDR1 MDHEN and CDR2 SYDVKM. Trimming took 11 bases from V and 2 from J, leaving 14 bases between them. This CDR3 is 13 amino acids long. This CDR3 reads CAGKDRNTDTQYF. CDR3 sequence (DNA): TGTGCCGGGAAGGACAGAAACACAGATACGCAGTATTTT.

There are many counts of this clonotype. The V and J genes are TRBV7-3 and TRBJ2-7, with D unclear. Germline CDR1 reads SGHTA; CDR2 reads FQGTGA. Trimming cost V 5 bases and J 6 bases, with 14 bases left between them. The CDR3 extends over 13 amino acids. The CDR3 bases are TGTGCCAGCAGCCTCGATCCTTTGGGCGAGCAGTACTTC. Amino acid sequence: CASSLDPLGEQYF.

Many counts were recorded for this clonotype. The chain has TRBV7-2 and TRBJ2-1; D possibly corresponds to TRBD1 (5 bases). This CDR3 is 13 amino acids long. Germline CDR1 SGHTA, CDR2 FQGNSA. V dropped 5 bases and J dropped 8 bases, with 13 bases sitting between them. CDR3 protein: CASSPPGSDEQFF. The CDR3, as DNA: TGTGCCAGCAGCCCCCCAGGGTCGGATGAGCAGTTCTTC.